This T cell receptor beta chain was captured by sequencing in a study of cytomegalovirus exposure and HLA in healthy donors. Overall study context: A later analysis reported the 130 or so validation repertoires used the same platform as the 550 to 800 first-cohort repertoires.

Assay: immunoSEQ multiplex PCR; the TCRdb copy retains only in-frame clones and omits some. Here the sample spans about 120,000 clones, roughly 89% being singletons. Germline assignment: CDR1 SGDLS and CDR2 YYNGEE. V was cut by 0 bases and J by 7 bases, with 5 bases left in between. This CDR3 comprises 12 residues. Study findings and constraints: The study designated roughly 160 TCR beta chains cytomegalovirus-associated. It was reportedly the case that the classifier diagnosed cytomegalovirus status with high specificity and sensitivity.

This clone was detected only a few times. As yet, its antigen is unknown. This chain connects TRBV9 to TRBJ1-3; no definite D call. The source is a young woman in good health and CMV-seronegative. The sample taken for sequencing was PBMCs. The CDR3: CASSVDRNTIYF. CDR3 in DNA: TGTGCCAGCAGCGTAGACCGGAACACCATATATTTT. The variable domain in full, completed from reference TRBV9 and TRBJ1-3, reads DSGVTQTPKHLITATGQRVTLRCSPRSGDLSVYWYQQSLDQGLQFLIQYYNGEERAKGNILERFSAQQFPDLHSELNLSSLELGDSALYFCASSVDRNTIYFGEGSWLTVV.